This TCR beta chain is drawn from a study of T cell responses to AZD1222 COVID-19 vaccine. General study findings and limits: It was only after the peak T cell response that any repertoires were sampled. Receipt of two AZD1222 doses was followed by a rise in Spike-specific TCR breadth and depth. Across spike, vaccine-associated CD4 TCRs were found, dominant at 160-218 and 743-854.

The assay was immunoSEQ multiplex PCR, and TCRdb's table has in-frame clones only and misses some. The sample lists approximately 140,000 clones, roughly 92% occurring once. V was pared by 4 bases and J by 8 bases, with 5 bases of the junction left unmatched. The CDR3 is made up of 13 amino acids. Germline CDR1 is LGHDT and CDR2 is YNNKEL (reference sequence). Comment on this clone: Its antigen remains unknown.

The TCR originated in an adult who received the AZD1222 COVID-19 vaccine. The chain uses TRBV3-1 (or the pseudogene TRBV3-2) and TRBJ2-1, with 7 positions matching TRBD2. The source material was peripheral blood, sampled 28 days after the second AZD1222 dose. CDR3 coding DNA: TGTGCCAGCAGCCGTCTTCGGGGGGATGAGCAGTTCTTC. This gives the protein CASSRLRGDEQFF.